The T cell receptor (beta chain) described here comes from a study of blood T cell repertoires in COVID-19. Libraries were prepared by immunoSEQ multiplex PCR; TCRdb keeps only in-frame clonotypes and omits some of them. The data show roughly 350,000 clones, about 88% seen once. The V segment lost 4 bases and the J segment 2 bases; nucleotides outside the gene matches: 4. The CDR3 has 14 residues. Per germline, CDR1 MDHEN and CDR2 SYDVKM. This clonotype originated in a woman in her seventies with COVID-19, enrolled during active disease. The chain has TRBV28 and TRBJ2-5; 7 nucleotides agree with TRBD1. Material: peripheral blood. This CDR3 reads CASSSNRGQETQYF. The CDR3 DNA is TGTGCCAGCAGTTCCAACAGGGGTCAAGAGACCCAGTACTTC.